A single sample is the source of the 9 T cell receptor beta chains below, sequenced in a study of blood T cells in healthy people across ages. A second PCR, run for about 7 to 11 cycles, used a sample-barcoded 5' primer plus a J-beta primer mix. One entry per CDR3 protein results from TCRdb running MiXCR on the 5' RACE reads. The table shows roughly 860,000 distinct CDR3 sequences, with around 62% occurring only once. The sequenced sample consisted of blood. These receptors were collected from a man aged 25 to 45 in good health.

CDR3 in amino acids: CSAPPQRGGFSDTQYF. The CDR3 DNA follows: TGCAGTGCCCCACCTCAGCGGGGGGGCTTTTCAGATACGCAGTATTTT. This sequence joins TRBV20-1 and TRBJ2-3, with 10 nucleotides matching TRBD2. Germline lookup yields CDR1 DFQATT and CDR2 SNEGSKA (reference sequence). V shed 6 bases and J 4 bases; nucleotides not matched to a gene: 13. This CDR3 spans 16 amino acids.

The V call is TRBV5-6, the J call TRBJ1-1; 9 bases match TRBD1. V dropped 5 bases and J dropped 3; count of bases not matched to a gene: 8. Germline CDR1 and CDR2: SGHDT and YYEEEE. The CDR3 consists of 15 residues. The CDR3 spells CASSRLWTGDTEAFF. For the CDR3, the DNA is TGTGCCAGCAGTCGTCTCTGGACAGGGGACACTGAAGCTTTCTTT.

V is TRBV5-1 and J is TRBJ2-6; 9 nucleotides align to TRBD1. The V and J ends lost 4 bases and 1 base, in that order; junction bases with no gene match: 6. The germline V gene has CDR1 SGHRS and CDR2 YFSETQ. CDR3 size: 17 residues. Written as DNA, the CDR3 is TGCGCCAGCAGCCTCCGGGACAGGGCGTCTGGGGCCAACGTCCTGACTTTC. It translates to CASSLRDRASGANVLTF.

The chain joins TRBV10-3 to TRBJ2-1; D is possibly TRBD1 (6 bases). Between the trimmed V and J ends, which lost 2 bases and 6 bases, there was a span of 26 bases. Looked up from germline, CDR1 is ENHRY and CDR2 is SYGVKD. This CDR3 has 19 amino acids. The CDR3 loop reads CAISERTGSRGTNLNEQFF. Here the CDR3 DNA reads TGTGCCATCAGTGAGCGAACAGGGTCCAGGGGCACTAATCTCAATGAGCAGTTCTTC.

The chain is built from TRBV11-2 and TRBJ2-2; D unclear. The CDR3 runs to 14 residues. Trimming took off 0 bases at V and 5 bases at J, with 7 bases between the two ends. The V gene's germline CDR1 is SGHAT and CDR2 FQNNGV. Here the CDR3 reads CASSLERVTGELFF. CDR3 nucleotide sequence: TGTGCCAGCAGCTTAGAAAGGGTGACCGGGGAGCTGTTTTTT.

The chain employs TRBV7-9 and TRBJ1-6, with 7 positions matching TRBD1. The germline CDR1 and CDR2 sequences are SEHNR and FQNEAQ (reference sequence). V lost 5 bases and J lost 3; bases outside the gene matches: 7. The CDR3 has 16 residues. The CDR3 DNA follows: TGTGCCAGCAGCGCGGGGACAGTAAACTATAATTCACCCCTCCACTTT. Translating gives CASSAGTVNYNSPLHF.

The chain joins TRBV7-8 to TRBJ1-6, with D maybe TRBD1 (6 bases). The CDR3 runs 16 residues. V was shortened by 0 bases and J by 6 bases, with 12 bases between the two germline ends. The V gene's germline CDR1 is SGHVS and CDR2 FQNEAQ. Written as DNA, the CDR3 is TGTGCCAGCAGCTTAGCGGGGGGGCTACCTAATTCACCCCTCCACTTT. Its protein product is CASSLAGGLPNSPLHF.

This clonotype was observed a few times. The chain recombines TRBV6-2 or TRBV6-3 with TRBJ2-7; 12 nucleotides align to TRBD2. The CDR3 is made up of 14 amino acids. The V gene's germline CDR1 is MNHEY and CDR2 SVGEGT. Trimming cost V 5 bases and J 3 bases; bases outside gene matches: 2. The CDR3 region has the DNA TGTGCCAGCAGTCGGACTAGCGGGGTCTACGAGCAGTACTTC. It is translated as CASSRTSGVYEQYF.

This rearrangement joins TRBV28 to TRBJ2-1, with D perhaps TRBD1 (6 bases). This CDR3 contains 15 residues. V gave up 5 bases and J gave up 4 bases, with 15 bases separating them. Germline V lookup: CDR1 MDHEN, CDR2 SYDVKM. The CDR3 reads CASSPHRDTYNEQFF. CDR3 DNA sequence: TGTGCCAGCAGTCCCCACAGGGATACATACAATGAGCAGTTCTTC.